This T cell receptor (beta chain) originates from a study of blood T cell repertoires in COVID-19. Turning to the study itself: Acute-phase and convalescent COVID-19 samples originated in the United States, Italy and Spain. T cells, B-cell-depleted T cells, or PBMCs supplied cDNA or gDNA.

Original processing methods: Amplified reference gene primers provided the basis for estimating nucleated cell counts. Using immunoSEQ multiplex PCR, the repertoire was profiled, and TCRdb retains in-frame clones only, with some absent. V, J and clone size are those of that table, while D and trimming were read from the DNA. The sample has about 74,000 clones; approximately 91% are singletons. V lost 7 bases and J lost 2; bases outside the gene matches: 4. CDR3 length equals 13 residues. In germline, CDR1 is LNHDA, CDR2 SQIVND (reference sequence). The chain has TRBV19 and TRBJ1-1, with 7 nucleotides matching TRBD1. Input material: peripheral blood. This TCR was sampled from a man between 65 and 79 years old with active or convalescent COVID-19. The CDR3 nucleotides read TGTGCCAGTACCCGACAGGGTAACACTGAAGCTTTCTTT. Its translation is CASTRQGNTEAFF.